The entry that follows covers one TCR beta chain sequence. Germline V lookup: CDR1 SQVTM, CDR2 ANQGSEA. The V and J ends lost 8 bases and 0 bases, in that order; junction bases with no gene match: 8. The CDR3 has 14 amino acids. This sample is drawn from a study of T cell repertoires in cytomegalovirus infection. Background on the study: Carrying CMV and the relevant HLA type showed in public TCR beta signatures.

One entry per CDR3 protein results from TCRdb running MiXCR on the reads. There are nearly 550,000 distinct CDR3 sequences in the sample; more than 15% occur only once, and roughly a quarter lies in the top ten. Sequenced: CD8+ T cells from PBMCs. The receptor's source is a human donor in good health (CMV status not recorded). Some clones in this sample may be carry-over from other donors' samples. The chain uses TRBV29-1 and TRBJ1-1, with 8 bases matching TRBD1. This CDR3 reads CSSRTGSMNTEAFF. The CDR3 nucleotides are TGCAGCTCCCGGACAGGGTCCATGAACACTGAAGCTTTCTTT.